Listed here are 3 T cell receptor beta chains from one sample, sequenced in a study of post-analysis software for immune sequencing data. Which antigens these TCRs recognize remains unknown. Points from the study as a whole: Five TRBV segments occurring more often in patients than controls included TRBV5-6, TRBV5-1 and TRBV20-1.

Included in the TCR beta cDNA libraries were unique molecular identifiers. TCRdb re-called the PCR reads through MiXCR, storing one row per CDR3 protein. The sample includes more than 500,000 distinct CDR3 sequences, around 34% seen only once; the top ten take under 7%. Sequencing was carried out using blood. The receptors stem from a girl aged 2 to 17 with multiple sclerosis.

CDR3 sequence reads: CASSELEPRYEQYF. The CDR3 nucleotides read TGTGCCAGCAGTGAGTTAGAGCCCCGCTACGAGCAGTACTTC. V gene TRBV6-1 combines with J gene TRBJ2-7, with unresolved D. Deletions cut 3 bases from V and 3 bases from J, with 12 bases between. This CDR3 spans 14 amino acids. From germline, CDR1 is MNHNS and CDR2 SASEGT.

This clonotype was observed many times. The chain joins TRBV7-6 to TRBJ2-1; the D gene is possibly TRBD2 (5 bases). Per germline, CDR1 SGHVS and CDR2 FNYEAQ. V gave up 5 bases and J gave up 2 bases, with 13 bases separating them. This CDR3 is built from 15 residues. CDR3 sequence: CASSPPGTTYNEQFF. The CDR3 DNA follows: TGTGCCAGCAGCCCACCGGGAACCACCTACAATGAGCAGTTCTTC.

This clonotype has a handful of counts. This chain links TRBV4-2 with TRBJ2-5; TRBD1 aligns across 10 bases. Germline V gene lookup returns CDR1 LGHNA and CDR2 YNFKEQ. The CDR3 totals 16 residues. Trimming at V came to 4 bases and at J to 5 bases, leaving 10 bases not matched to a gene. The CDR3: CASSRTGTGVGETQYF. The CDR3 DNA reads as TGTGCCAGCAGCCGGACCGGGACAGGGGTTGGGGAGACCCAGTACTTC.